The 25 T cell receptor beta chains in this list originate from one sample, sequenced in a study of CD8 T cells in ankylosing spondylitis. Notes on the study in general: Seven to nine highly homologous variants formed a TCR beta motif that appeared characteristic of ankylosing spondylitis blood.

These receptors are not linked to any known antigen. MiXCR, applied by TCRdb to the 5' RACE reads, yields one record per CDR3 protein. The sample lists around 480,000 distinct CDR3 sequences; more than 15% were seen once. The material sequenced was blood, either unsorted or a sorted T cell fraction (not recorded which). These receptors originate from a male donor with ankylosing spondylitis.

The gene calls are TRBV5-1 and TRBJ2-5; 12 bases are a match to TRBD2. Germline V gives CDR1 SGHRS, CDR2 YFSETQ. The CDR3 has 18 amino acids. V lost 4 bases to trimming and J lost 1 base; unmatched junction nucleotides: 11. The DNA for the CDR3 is TGCGCCAGCAGCCGCGGGCCGACTAGCGGGAGTCCCCAAGAGACCCAGTACTTC. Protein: CASSRGPTSGSPQETQYF. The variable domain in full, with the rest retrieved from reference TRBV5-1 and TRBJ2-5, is KAGVTQTPRYLIKTRGQQVTLSCSPISGHRSVSWYQQTPGQGLQFLFEYFSETQRNKGNFPGRFSGRQFSNSRSEMNVSTLELGDSALYLCASSRGPTSGSPQETQYFGPGTRLLVL.

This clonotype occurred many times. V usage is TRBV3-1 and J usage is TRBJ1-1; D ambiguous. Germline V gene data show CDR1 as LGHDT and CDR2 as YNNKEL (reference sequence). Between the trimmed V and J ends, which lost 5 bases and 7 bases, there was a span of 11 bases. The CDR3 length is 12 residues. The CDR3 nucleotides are TGTGCCAGCAGCGATCGCGACTTTGAAGCTTTCTTT. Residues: CASSDRDFEAFF.

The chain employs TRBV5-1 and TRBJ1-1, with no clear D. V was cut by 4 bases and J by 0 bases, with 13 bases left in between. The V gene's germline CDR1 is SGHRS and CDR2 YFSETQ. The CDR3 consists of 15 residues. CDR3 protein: CASSDPGVMNTEAFF. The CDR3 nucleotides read TGCGCCAGCAGCGATCCCGGGGTCATGAACACTGAAGCTTTCTTT.

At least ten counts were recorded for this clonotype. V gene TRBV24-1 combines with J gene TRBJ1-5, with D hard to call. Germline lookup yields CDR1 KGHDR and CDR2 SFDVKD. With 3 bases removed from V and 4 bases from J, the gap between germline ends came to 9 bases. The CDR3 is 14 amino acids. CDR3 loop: CATSDRGSNQPQHF. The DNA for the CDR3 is TGTGCCACCAGTGATAGAGGGAGTAATCAGCCCCAGCATTTT.

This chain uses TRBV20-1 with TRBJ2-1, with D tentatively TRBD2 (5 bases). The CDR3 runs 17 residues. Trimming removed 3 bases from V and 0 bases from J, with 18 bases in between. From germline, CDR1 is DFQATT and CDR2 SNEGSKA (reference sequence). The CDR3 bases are TGCAGTGCTAGCCCTTTGATGGGGAGTAGCTCCTACAATGAGCAGTTCTTC. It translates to CSASPLMGSSSYNEQFF.

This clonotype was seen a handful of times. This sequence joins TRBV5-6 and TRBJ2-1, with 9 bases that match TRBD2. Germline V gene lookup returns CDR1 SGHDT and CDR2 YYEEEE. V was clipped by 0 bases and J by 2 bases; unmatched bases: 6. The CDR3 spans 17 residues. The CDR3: CASSLGLAGPTYNEQFF. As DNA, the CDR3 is TGTGCCAGCAGCTTGGGGCTAGCGGGACCAACCTACAATGAGCAGTTCTTC.

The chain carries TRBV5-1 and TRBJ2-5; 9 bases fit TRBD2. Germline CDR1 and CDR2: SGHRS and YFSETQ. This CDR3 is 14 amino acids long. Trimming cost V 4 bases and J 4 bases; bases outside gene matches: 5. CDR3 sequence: CASSPGTSTETQYF. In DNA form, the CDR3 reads TGCGCCAGCAGCCCGGGGACTAGCACAGAGACCCAGTACTTC.

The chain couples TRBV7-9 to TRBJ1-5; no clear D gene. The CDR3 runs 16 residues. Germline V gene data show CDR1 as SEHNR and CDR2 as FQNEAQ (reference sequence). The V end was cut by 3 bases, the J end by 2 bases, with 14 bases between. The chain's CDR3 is CASSLTGPTGNQPQHF. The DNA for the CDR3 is TGTGCCAGCAGCTTGACGGGCCCGACCGGCAATCAGCCCCAGCATTTT.

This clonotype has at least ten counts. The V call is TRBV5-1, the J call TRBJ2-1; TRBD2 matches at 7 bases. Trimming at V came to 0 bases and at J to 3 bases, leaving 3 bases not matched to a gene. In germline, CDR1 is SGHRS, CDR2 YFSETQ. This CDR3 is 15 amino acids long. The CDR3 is CASSLEPGGYNEQFF. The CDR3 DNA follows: TGCGCCAGCAGCTTGGAACCGGGGGGCTACAATGAGCAGTTCTTC.

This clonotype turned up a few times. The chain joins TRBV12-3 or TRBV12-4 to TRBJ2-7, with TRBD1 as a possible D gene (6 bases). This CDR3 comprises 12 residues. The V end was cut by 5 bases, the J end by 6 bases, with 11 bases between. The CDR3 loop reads CASSIQGSEQYF. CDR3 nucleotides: TGTGCCAGCAGTATACAGGGTTCCGAGCAGTACTTC.

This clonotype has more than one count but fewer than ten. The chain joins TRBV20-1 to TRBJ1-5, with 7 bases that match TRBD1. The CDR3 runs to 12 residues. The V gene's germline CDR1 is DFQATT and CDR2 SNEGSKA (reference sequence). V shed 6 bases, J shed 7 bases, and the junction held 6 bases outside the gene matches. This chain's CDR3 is CSASGGGQPQHF. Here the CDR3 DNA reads TGCAGTGCATCAGGGGGGGGACAGCCCCAGCATTTT.

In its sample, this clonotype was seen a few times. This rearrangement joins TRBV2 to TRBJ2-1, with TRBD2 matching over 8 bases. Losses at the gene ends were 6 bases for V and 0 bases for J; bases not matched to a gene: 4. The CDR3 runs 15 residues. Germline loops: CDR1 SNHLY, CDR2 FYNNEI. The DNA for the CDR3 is TGTGCCAGCAGACTAGCGGAAAGCTCCTACAATGAGCAGTTCTTC. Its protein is CASRLAESSYNEQFF.

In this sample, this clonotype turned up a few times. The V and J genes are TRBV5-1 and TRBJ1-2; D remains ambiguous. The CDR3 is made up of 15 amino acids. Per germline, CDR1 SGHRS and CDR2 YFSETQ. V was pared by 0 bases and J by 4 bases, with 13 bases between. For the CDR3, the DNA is TGCGCCAGCAGCTTGGCCGGAGAGGCCGGCTATGGCTACACCTTC. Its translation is CASSLAGEAGYGYTF.

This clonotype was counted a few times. The CDR3 region has the DNA TGCAGCGTAGACCGACAGGGGTTGGGCACTGAAGCTTTCTTT. This encodes CSVDRQGLGTEAFF. V and J are TRBV29-1 and TRBJ1-1; 8 positions match TRBD1. After removal of 6 bases from V and 4 bases from J, the junction contained 10 bases not matched to a gene. The germline V gene has CDR1 SQVTM and CDR2 ANQGSEA. CDR3 length: 14 residues.

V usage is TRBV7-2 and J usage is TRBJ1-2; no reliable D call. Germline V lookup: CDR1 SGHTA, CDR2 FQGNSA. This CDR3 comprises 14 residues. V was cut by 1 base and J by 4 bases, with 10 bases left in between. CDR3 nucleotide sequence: TGTGCCAGCAGCTTAGATCCCACATCCTATGGCTACACCTTC. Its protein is CASSLDPTSYGYTF.

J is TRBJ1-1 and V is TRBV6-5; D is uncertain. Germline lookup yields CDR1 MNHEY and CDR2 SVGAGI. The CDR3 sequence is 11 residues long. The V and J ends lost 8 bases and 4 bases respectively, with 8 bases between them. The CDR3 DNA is TGTGCCAGCGAAGTGGGCACTGAAGCTTTCTTT. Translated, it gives CASEVGTEAFF.

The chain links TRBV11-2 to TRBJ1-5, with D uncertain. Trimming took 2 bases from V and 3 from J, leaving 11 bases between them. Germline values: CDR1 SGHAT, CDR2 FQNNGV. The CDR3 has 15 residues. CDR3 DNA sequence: TGTGCCAGCAGCTTAAATGGCAGGAACAATCAGCCCCAGCATTTT. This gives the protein CASSLNGRNNQPQHF.

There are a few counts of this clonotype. CDR3 protein: CASSLELAPNTGELFF. CDR3 coding DNA: TGTGCCAGCAGCTTAGAACTAGCCCCCAACACCGGGGAGCTGTTTTTT. The chain links TRBV7-6 to TRBJ2-2, with D possibly matching TRBD2 (6 bases). Germline CDR1 reads SGHVS; CDR2 reads FNYEAQ. Deletions cut 1 base from V and 2 bases from J, with 11 bases between. The CDR3 sequence is 16 residues long.

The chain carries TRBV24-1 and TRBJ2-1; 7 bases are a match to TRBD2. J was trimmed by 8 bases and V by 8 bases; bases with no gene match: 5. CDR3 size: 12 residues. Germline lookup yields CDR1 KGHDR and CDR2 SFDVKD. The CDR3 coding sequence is TGTGCCACCACCCGGGGGGTGGATGAGCAGTTCTTC. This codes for CATTRGVDEQFF.

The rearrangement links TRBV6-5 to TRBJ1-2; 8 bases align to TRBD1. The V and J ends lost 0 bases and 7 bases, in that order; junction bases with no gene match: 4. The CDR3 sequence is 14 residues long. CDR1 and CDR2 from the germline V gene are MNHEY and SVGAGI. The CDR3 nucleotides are TGTGCCAGCAGTTACTCCGGGACAGGAACTGGCTACACCTTC. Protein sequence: CASSYSGTGTGYTF.

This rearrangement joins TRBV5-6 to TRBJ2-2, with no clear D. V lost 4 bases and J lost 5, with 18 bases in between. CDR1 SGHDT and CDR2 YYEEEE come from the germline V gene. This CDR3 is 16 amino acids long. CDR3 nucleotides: TGTGCCAGCAGCCGGTTTGGCGGACCGGAGACCGGGGAGCTGTTTTTT. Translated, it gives CASSRFGGPETGELFF.

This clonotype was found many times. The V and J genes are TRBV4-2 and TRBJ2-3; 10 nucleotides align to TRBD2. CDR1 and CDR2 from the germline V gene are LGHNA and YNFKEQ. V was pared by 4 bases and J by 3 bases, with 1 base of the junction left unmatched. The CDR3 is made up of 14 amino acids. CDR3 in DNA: TGTGCCAGCAGCCCACTAGCGGGAACAGATACGCAGTATTTT. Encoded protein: CASSPLAGTDTQYF.

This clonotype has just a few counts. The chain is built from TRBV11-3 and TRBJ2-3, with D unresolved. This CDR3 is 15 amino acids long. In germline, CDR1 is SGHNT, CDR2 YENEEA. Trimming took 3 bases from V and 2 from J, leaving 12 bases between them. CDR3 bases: TGTGCCAGCAGCTTTGGGCAACGTATCACAGATACGCAGTATTTT. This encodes CASSFGQRITDTQYF.

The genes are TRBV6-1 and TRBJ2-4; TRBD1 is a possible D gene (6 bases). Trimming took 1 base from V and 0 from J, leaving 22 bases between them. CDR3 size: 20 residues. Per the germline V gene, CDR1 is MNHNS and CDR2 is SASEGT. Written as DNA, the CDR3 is TGTGCCAGCAGTGAAGGATCGGGCCGTCTCGGGACATTAGCCAAAAACATTCAGTACTTC. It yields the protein CASSEGSGRLGTLAKNIQYF.

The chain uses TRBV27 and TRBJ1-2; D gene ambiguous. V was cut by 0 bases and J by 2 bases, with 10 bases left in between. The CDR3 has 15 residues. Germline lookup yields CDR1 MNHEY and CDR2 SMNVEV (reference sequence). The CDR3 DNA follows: TGTGCCAGCAGTTTATCGCCGACGGGGAACTATGGCTACACCTTC. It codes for CASSLSPTGNYGYTF.